The entry below gives a single TCR beta chain sequence along with its context. What it recognizes is unknown. The data are from a study of post-analysis software for immune sequencing data. Study-wide findings and caveats: TRBV segments more frequent in patients than in controls numbered several and included TRBV5-6, TRBV5-1 and TRBV20-1.

The TCR beta cDNA libraries carried unique molecular identifiers. TCRdb reprocessed the PCR reads with MiXCR, giving one entry per CDR3 protein. The sample yields approximately 260,000 distinct CDR3 sequences, 36% seen once. This CDR3 is 15 amino acids long. Per the germline V gene, CDR1 is MNHEY and CDR2 is SVGAGI. Sequencing was done on a sample of blood. This receptor was taken from a girl aged 5 to 17 with multiple sclerosis. The chain is built from TRBV6-5 and TRBJ2-1; no clear D gene. The J call may be mistaken, given a closer DNA end match to TRBJ2-7. The CDR3 sequence is CASSYSSASPNEQYF. The CDR3 DNA sequence: TGTGCCAGCAGTTACTCTTCGGCCAGCCCCAATGAGCAGTACTTC.